These T cell receptor beta chains were read from a single sample in a study of blood T cells in healthy people across ages. One entry per CDR3 protein results from TCRdb running MiXCR on the 5' RACE reads. The sample includes about 1.8 million distinct CDR3 sequences, around 50% seen only once; the top ten take more than 2%. Specimen: blood. The receptors originated from a woman in her thirties or forties in good health. Each CDR3 is given with its conserved first and last residue.

v_call	j_call	cdr3_aa
TRBV24-1	TRBJ2-3	CATSEAGTGLGNTQYF
TRBV20-1	NA	CSARGQIETQYF
TRBV4-3	TRBJ2-1	CASSQKKLESRDHECEQFF
TRBV25-1	TRBJ2-1	CASRKAGTKGDEQFF
TRBV7-9	TRBJ2-7	CASSLIQGEYSYEQYF
TRBV29-1	TRBJ1-1	CSAGGTEAFF
TRBV28	TRBJ2-3	CASAVAGRTSTDTQYF
TRBV9	TRBJ2-5	CASSFGTGDQETQYF
TRBV4-3	TRBJ2-3	CASSQGIPGGTDTQYF
TRBV7-2	TRBJ2-3	CASSLANLAGAEVDTQYF
TRBV9	TRBJ1-2	CASSVIADYGYTF
TRBV6-2/TRBV6-3	TRBJ1-5	CASSARKDQPQHF
TRBV29-1	TRBJ1-2	CSVEGRPGYTF
TRBV9	TRBJ2-1	CASSVAAGGGVGEQFF
TRBV4-3	TRBJ2-3	CASSQDLSGESTDTQYF
TRBV28	TRBJ2-4	CASSPLWIAKNIQYF
TRBV3-1	TRBJ2-3	CASSQEKGRGAGLTTDTQYF
TRBV20-1	TRBJ1-2	CSAPAGAAAYGYTF
TRBV10-3	TRBJ1-3	CAISRQGPNTIYF
TRBV20-1	TRBJ1-2	CSAPTGVEGYTF
TRBV2	NA	CVSSPLAGALAYEQYF
TRBV6-5	TRBJ1-2	CASRERRGLDYGYTF
TRBV20-1	TRBJ2-7	CSPMGGNEQYF
TRBV7-2	TRBJ2-5	CASSPPPWETQYF
TRBV4-1	TRBJ2-7	CASSQVGGDSSYEQYF